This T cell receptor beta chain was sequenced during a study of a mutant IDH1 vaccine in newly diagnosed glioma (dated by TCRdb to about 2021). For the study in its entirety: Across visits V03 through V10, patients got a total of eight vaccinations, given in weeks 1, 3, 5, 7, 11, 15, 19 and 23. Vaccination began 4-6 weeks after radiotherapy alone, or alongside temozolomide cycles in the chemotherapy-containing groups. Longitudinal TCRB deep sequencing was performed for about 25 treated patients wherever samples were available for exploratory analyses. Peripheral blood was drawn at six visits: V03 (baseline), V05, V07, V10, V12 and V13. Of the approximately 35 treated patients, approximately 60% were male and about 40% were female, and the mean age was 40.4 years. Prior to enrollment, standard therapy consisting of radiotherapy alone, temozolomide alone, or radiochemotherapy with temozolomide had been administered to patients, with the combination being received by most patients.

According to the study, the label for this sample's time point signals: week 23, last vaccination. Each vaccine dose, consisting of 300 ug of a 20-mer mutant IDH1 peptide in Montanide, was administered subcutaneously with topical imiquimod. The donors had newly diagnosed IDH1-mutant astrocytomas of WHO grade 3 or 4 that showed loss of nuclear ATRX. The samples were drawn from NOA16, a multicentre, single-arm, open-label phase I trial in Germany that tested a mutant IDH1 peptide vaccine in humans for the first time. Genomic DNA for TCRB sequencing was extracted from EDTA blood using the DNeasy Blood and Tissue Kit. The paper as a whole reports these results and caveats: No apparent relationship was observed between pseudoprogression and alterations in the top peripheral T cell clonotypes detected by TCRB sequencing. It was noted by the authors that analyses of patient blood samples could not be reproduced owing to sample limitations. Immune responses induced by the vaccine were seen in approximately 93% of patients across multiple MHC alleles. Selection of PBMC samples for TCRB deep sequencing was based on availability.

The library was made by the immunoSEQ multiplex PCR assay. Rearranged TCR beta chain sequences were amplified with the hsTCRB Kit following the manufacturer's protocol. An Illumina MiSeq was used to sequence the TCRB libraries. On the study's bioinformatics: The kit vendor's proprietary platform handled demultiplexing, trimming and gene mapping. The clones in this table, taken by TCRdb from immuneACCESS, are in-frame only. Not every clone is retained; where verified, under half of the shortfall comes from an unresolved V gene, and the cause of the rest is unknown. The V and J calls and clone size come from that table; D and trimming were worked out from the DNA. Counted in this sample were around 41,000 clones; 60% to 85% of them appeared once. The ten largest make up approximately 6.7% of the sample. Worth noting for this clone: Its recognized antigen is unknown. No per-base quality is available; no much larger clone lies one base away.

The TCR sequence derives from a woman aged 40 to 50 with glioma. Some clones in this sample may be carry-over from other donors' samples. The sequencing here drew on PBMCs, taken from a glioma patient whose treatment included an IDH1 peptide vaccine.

The CDR3 in this case is CASRPGQPSNQPQHF. The sequence in DNA is TGTGCCAGCAGGCCGGGACAGCCTTCCAATCAGCCCCAGCATTTT. The rearrangement joined TRBV28 to TRBJ1-5; 7 nucleotides in the junction match TRBD1. Taken from cysteine to phenylalanine, the CDR3 has 15 residues. Just CDR3 DNA is preserved here, 45 bases in frame from base 1. V and J are trimmed by 6 bases and 3 bases, and the gene matches miss 8 bases of the junction. CDR1 is given as MDHEN and CDR2 as SYDVKM, both from the germline V gene. The CDR3 plus the reference TRBV28 and TRBJ1-5 genes for the other parts give the full variable domain: DVKVTQSSRYLVKRTGEKVFLECVQDMDHENMFWYRQDPGLGLRLIYFSYDVKMKEKGDIPEGYSVSREKKERFSLILESASTNQTSMYLCASRPGQPSNQPQHFGDGTRLSIL.